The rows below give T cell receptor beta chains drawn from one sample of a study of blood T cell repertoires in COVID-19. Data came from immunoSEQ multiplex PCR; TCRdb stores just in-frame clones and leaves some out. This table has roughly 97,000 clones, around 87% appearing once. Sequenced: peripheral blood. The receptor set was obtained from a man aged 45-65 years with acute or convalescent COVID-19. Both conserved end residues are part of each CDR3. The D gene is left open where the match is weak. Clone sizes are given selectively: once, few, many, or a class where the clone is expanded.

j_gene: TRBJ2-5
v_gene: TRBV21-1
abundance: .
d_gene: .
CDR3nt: TGTGCCAGCAGCCCGTCTAAAGGACACATGTACCAAGAGACCCAGTACTTC
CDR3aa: CASSPSKGHMYQETQYF

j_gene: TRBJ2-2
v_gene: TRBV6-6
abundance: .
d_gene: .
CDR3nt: TGTGCCAGCAGTTACAGGGACAAGTCTTCCACCGGGGAGCTGTTTTTT
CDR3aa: CASSYRDKSSTGELFF

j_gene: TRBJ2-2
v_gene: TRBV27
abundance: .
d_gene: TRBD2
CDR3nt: TGTGCCAGCAGGCACCGACTAGCGGGTACCGGGGAGCTGTTTTTT
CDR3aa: CASRHRLAGTGELFF

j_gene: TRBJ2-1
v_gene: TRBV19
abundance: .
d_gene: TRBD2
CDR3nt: TGTGCCAGTAGTAACCCGGGACTAGGCCGCTACAATGAGCAATTCTTC
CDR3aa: CASSNPGLGRYNEQFF

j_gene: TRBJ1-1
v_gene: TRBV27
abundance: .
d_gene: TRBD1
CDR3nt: TGTGCCAGCGGACAGGGGGAAAACACTGAAGCTTTCTTT
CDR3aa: CASGQGENTEAFF

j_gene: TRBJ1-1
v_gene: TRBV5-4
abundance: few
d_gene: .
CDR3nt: TGTGCCAGCAGCTTGACAGAAAGATTGAACACTGAAGCTTTCTTT
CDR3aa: CASSLTERLNTEAFF

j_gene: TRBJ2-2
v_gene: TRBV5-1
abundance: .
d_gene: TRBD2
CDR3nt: TGCGCCAGCAGCCCTCGTCTAGCGGGTACCACCGGGGAGCTGTTTTTT
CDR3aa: CASSPRLAGTTGELFF

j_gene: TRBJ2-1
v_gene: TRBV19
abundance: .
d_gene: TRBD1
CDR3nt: TGTGCCAGTAGTAATCCGGGACAGAGATACAATGAGCAGTTCTTC
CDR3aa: CASSNPGQRYNEQFF

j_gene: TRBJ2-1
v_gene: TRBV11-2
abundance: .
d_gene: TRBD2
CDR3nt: TGTGCCAGCAGTTCCCGGACTAGCGGAGCCCCCTACAATGAGCAGTTCTTC
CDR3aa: CASSSRTSGAPYNEQFF

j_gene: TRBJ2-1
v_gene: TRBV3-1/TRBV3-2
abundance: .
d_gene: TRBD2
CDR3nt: TGTGCCAGCAGCCTCCAGCGGGAAGCGTACAATGAGCAGTTCTTC
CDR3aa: CASSLQREAYNEQFF

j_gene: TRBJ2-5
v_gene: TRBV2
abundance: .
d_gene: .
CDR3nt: TGTGCCAGCAGTGGGCGGGAAGGGGAGACCCAGTACTTC
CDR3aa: CASSGREGETQYF

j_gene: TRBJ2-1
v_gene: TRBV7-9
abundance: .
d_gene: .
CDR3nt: TGTGCCAGCAGCTTAACTCAGGGGAGATCCTACAATGAGCAGTTCTTC
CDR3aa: CASSLTQGRSYNEQFF

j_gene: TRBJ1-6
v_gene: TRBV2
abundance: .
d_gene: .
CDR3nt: TGTGCCAGCAGTGAAGGGCCACCCAGCTCCTATAATTCACCCCTCCACTTT
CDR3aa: CASSEGPPSSYNSPLHF

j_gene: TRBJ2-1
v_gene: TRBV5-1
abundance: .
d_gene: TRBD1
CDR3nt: TGCGCCAGCAGCTGGACAGGGGTTGAGCAGTTCTTC
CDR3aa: CASSWTGVEQFF

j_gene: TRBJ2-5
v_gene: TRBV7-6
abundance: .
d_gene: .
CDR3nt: TGTGCCAGCAGCACGACCGGGACTGCACAAGAGACCCAGTACTTC
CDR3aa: CASSTTGTAQETQYF

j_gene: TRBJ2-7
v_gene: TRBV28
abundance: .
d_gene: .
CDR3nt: TGTGCCAGCAGTGGGGTCGCCGGGACTGGGTCCTACGAGCAGTACTTC
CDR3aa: CASSGVAGTGSYEQYF

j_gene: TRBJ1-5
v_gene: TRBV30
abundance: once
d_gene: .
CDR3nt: TGTGCCTGGAGTGCCACAGGGTATAGCAATCAGCCCCAGCATTTT
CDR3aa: CAWSATGYSNQPQHF

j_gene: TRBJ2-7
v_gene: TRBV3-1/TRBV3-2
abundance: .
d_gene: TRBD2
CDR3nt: TGTGCCAGCAGCCACGGGACTAGCGACTACGAGCAGTACTTC
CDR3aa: CASSHGTSDYEQYF

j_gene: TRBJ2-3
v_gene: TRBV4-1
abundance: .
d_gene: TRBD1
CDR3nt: TGCGCCAGCAGCCAGGTCCCGGGACAGTTTAGCACAGATACGCAGTATTTT
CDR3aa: CASSQVPGQFSTDTQYF

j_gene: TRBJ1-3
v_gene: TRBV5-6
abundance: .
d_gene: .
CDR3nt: TGTGCCAGCAAAGACCGGAGCTCTGGAAACACCATATATTTT
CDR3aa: CASKDRSSGNTIYF

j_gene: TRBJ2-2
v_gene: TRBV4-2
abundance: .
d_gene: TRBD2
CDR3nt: TGTGCCAGCAGGGCTAGCGGGGATGTTCCCGGGGAGCTGTTTTTT
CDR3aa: CASRASGDVPGELFF

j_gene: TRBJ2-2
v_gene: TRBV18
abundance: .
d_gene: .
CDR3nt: TGTGCCAGCTCACCAATGCGACTACCCGGGAGATACACCGGGGAGCTGTTTTTT
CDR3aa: CASSPMRLPGRYTGELFF

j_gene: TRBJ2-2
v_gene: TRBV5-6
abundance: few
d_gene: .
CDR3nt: TGTGCCAGCAGCTTGGCGCAGGGGTTTTACACCGGGGAGCTGTTTTTT
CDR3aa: CASSLAQGFYTGELFF

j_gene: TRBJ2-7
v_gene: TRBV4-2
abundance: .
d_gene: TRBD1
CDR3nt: TGTGCCAGCAGCTCTACAGGGGGCGCTGGGTACGAGCAGTACTTC
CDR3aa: CASSSTGGAGYEQYF

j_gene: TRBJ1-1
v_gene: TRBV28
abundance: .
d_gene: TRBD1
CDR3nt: TGTGCCAGCAGACGATGGACAGGGGTAAACACTGAAGCTTTCTTT
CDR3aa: CASRRWTGVNTEAFF

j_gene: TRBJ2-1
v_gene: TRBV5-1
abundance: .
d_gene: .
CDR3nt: TGCGCCAGCAGCTGGTCCAGCTCCTACAATGAGCAGTTCTTC
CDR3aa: CASSWSSSYNEQFF

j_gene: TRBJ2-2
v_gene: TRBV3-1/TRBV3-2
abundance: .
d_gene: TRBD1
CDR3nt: TGTGCCAGCAGCCCACAGGGGGCGAAGAACACCGGGGAGCTGTTTTTT
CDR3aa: CASSPQGAKNTGELFF

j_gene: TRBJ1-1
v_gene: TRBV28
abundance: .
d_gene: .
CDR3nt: TGTGCCAGCAGTTCCCCCCGGGGGGGGTGGAACACTGAAGCTTTCTTT
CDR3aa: CASSSPRGGWNTEAFF

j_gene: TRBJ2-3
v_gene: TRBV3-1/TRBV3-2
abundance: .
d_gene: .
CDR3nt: TGTGCCAGCAGCCAAGTACCGGGGGGCGGAACAGATACGCAGTATTTT
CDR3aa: CASSQVPGGGTDTQYF

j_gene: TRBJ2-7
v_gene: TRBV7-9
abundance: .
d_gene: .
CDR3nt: TGTGCCAGCAGCTTAGCACAGGGTCACAGCTACGAGCAGTACTTC
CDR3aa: CASSLAQGHSYEQYF

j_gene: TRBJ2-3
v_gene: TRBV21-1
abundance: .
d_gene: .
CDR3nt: TGTGCCAGCAGGTGCCGGGACAGGGAGGGTAATACGCAGTATTTT
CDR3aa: CASRCRDREGNTQYF

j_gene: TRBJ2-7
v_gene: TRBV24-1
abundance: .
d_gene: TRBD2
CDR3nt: TGTGCCACCGGCGGGAGCCTTCCCGAGCAGTACTTC
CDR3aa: CATGGSLPEQYF

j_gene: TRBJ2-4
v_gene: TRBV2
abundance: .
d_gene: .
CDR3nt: TGTGCCAGCAGTGACAGGGTCCTGGGAAACATTCAGTACTTC
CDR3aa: CASSDRVLGNIQYF

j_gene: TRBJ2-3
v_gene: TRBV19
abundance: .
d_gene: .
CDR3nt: TGTGCCAGTAGTATCGGAGATACGCAGTATTTT
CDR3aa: CASSIGDTQYF

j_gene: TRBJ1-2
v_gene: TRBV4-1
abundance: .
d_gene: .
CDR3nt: TGCGCCAGCAGCCGAGGTCTCTCAGAAGGCTACACCTTC
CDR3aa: CASSRGLSEGYTF

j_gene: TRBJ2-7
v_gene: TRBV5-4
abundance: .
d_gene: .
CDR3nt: TGTGCCAGCAGCTTCGGACTGGAGCTAAACGAGCAGTACTTC
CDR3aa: CASSFGLELNEQYF

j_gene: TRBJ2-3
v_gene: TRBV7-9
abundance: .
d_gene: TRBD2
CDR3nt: TGTGCCAGCAGCCCGGGTAGTGGGACTAGCGGGAGAGGGCCAGATACGCAGTATTTT
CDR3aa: CASSPGSGTSGRGPDTQYF

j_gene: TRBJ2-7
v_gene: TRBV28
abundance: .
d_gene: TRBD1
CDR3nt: TGTGCCAGCAGTCAAACGGGACAGAGTACCTACGAGCAGTACTTC
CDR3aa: CASSQTGQSTYEQYF

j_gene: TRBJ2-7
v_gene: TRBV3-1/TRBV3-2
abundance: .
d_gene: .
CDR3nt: TGTGCCAGCAGCCCAGGTACTAAAACGGGACTTCAGTACTTC
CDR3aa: CASSPGTKTGLQYF

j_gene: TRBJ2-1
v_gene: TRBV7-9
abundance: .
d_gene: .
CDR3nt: TGTGCCAGCAGCTTCGGCCTAGGGCAGTTCTTC
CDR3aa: CASSFGLGQFF

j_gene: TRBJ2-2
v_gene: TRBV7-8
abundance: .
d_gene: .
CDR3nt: TGTGCCAGCAGCTTAGAGAGGGCCGGGGAGCTGTTTTTT
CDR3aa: CASSLERAGELFF

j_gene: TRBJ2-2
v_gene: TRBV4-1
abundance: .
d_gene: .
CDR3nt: TGCGCCAGCAGCCGACCCGGGGGCACCGGGGAGCTGTTTTTT
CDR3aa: CASSRPGGTGELFF

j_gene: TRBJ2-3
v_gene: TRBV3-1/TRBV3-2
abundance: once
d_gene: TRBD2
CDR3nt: TGTGCCAGCAGCCAAGTTGGTCAGCGGGAGTTAGGCACAGATACGCAGTATTTT
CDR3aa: CASSQVGQRELGTDTQYF

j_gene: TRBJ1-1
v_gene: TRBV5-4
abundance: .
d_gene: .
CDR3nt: TGTGCCAGCAGCTTCGGCAGGATGAACACTGAAGCTTTCTTT
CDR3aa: CASSFGRMNTEAFF